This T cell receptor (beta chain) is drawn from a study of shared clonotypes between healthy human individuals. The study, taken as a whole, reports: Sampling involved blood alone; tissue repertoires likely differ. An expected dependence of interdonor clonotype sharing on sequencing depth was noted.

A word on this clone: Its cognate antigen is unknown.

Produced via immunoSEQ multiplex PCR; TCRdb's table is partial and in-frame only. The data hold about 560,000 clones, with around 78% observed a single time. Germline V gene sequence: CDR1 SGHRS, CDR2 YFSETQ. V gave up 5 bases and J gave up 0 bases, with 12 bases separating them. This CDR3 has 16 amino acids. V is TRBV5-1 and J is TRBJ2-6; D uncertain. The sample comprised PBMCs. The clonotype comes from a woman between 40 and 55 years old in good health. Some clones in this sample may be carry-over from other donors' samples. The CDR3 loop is CASSRTDGSGANVLTF. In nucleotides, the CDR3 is TGCGCCAGCAGTAGGACGGACGGCTCTGGGGCCAACGTCCTGACTTTC.